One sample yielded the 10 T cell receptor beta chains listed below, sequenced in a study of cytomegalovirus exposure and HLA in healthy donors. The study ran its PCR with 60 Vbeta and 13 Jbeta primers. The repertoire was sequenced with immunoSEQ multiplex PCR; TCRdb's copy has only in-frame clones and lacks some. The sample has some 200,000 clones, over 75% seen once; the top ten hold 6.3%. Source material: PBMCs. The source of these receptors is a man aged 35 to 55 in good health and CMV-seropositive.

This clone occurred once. The CDR3 region has the DNA TGTGCCAGCAGCTTAGTGGCAACCGCCTACGAGCAGTACTTC. Its translation: CASSLVATAYEQYF. The chain carries TRBV7-6 and TRBJ2-7; no reliable D call. V lost 1 base and J lost 2, with 9 bases in between. CDR1 is SGHVS and CDR2 is FNYEAQ in the germline V gene. The CDR3 spans 14 residues.

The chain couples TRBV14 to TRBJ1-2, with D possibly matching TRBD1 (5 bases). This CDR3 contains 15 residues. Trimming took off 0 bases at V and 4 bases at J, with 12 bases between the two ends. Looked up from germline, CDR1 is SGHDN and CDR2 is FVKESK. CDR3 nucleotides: TGTGCCAGCAGCCAAGAGGGGGGGTTACTCTATGGCTACACCTTC. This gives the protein CASSQEGGLLYGYTF.

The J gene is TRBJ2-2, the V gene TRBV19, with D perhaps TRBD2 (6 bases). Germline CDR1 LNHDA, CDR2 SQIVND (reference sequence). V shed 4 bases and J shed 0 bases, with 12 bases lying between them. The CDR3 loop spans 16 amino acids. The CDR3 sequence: CASSTIAGTNTGELFF. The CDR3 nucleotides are TGTGCCAGTAGTACCATCGCGGGAACGAACACCGGGGAGCTGTTTTTT.

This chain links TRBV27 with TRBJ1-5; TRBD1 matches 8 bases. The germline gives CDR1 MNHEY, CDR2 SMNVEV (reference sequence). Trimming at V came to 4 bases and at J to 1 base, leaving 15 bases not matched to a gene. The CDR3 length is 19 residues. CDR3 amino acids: CASSSTSPTGDFSNQPQHF. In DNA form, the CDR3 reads TGTGCCAGCAGTTCCACCTCACCGACAGGGGATTTCAGCAATCAGCCCCAGCATTTT.

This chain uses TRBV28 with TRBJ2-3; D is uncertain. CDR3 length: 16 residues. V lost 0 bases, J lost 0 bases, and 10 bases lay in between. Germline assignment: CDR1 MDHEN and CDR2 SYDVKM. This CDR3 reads CASSLWQDSSTDTQYF. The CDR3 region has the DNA TGTGCCAGCAGTTTATGGCAGGATTCTAGCACAGATACGCAGTATTTT.

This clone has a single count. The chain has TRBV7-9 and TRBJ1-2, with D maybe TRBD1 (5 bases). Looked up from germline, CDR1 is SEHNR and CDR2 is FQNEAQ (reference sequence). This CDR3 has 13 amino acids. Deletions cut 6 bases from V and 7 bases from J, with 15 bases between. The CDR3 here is CASRSNGTVGYTF. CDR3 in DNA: TGTGCCAGCAGGAGCAATGGGACTGTTGGCTACACCTTC.

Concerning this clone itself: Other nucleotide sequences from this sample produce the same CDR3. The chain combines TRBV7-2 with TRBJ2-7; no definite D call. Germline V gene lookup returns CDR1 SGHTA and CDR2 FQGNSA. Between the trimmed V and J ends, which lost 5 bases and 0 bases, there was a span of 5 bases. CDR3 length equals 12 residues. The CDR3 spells CASSPNSYEQYF. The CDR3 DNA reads TGTGCCAGCAGCCCCAACTCCTACGAGCAGTACTTC.

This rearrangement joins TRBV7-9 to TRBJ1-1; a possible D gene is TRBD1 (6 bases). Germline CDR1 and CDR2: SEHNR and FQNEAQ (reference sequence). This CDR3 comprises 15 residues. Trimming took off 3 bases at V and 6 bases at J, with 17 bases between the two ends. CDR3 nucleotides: TGTGCCAGCAGCTTCCCTTCAGGGGTCCAGGCTGAAGCTTTCTTT. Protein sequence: CASSFPSGVQAEAFF.

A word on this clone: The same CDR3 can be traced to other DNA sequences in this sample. The CDR3 loop is CASSLDGNQPQHF. The CDR3 bases are TGTGCCAGCAGCTTAGACGGTAATCAGCCCCAGCATTTT. The genes are TRBV7-9 and TRBJ1-5; D is ambiguous. Trimming stripped 1 base from V and 4 bases from J, with 5 bases between. The germline V gene has CDR1 SEHNR and CDR2 FQNEAQ (reference sequence). CDR3 size: 13 residues.

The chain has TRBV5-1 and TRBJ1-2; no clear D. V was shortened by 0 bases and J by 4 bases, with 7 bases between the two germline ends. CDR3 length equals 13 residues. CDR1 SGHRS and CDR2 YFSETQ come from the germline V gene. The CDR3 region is CASSLALAYGYTF. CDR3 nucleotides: TGCGCCAGCAGCTTGGCCCTAGCCTATGGCTACACCTTC. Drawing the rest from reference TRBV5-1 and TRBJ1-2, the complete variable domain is KAGVTQTPRYLIKTRGQQVTLSCSPISGHRSVSWYQQTPGQGLQFLFEYFSETQRNKGNFPGRFSGRQFSNSRSEMNVSTLELGDSALYLCASSLALAYGYTFGSGTRLTVV.